The clone carrying this T cell receptor beta chain was counted many times. Its antigen is currently unknown. Amplification of TCR beta CDR3 regions was performed using RNA transcripts as template. HTBI primers were the set used in a first-round RT-PCR of the TCR CDR3. TCRdb analysed the multiplex PCR reads with MiXCR anew, one entry per CDR3 protein. The sample contains roughly 510,000 distinct CDR3 sequences, roughly 20% of which appear only once. These data are taken from a study of T cells in Graves' hyperthyroidism and ophthalmopathy. Study-wide results and caveats: Model-based prediction identified ophthalmopathy a median 6.5 months prior to its onset.

This CDR3 is 13 amino acids long. Germline V gives CDR1 SQVTM, CDR2 ANQGSEA. V gave up 1 base and J gave up 1 base, with 4 bases separating them. The chain is built from TRBV29-1 and TRBJ2-2; D is uncertain. Source material: blood. This TCR was sampled from a man aged 18 to 29 with Graves' hyperthyroidism. The CDR3 DNA sequence: TGCAGCGTTGAAGCAGAGAACACCGGGGAGCTGTTTTTT. It encodes CSVEAENTGELFF.